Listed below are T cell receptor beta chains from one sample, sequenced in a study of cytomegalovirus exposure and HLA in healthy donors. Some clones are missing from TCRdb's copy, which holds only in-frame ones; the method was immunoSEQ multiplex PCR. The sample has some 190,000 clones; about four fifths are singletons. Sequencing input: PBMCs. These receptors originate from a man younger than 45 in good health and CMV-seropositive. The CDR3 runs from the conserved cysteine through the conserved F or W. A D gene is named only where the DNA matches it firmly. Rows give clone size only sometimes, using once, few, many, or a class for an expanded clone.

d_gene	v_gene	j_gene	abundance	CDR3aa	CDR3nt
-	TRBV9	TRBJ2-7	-	CASSVGATFEQYF	TGTGCCAGCAGCGTAGGGGCTACCTTCGAGCAGTACTTC
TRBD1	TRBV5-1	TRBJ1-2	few	CASSFDRGRYTF	TGCGCCAGCAGCTTTGACAGGGGACGCTACACCTTC
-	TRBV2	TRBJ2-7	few	CASSEPRLYEQYF	TGTGCCAGCAGTGAACCGAGGCTCTACGAGCAGTACTTC
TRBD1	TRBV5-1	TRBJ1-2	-	CASSSGQAANYGYTF	TGCGCCAGCAGCTCCGGACAGGCCGCTAACTATGGCTACACCTTC
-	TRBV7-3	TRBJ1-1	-	CASSLGGPTEAFF	TGTGCCAGCAGCTTGGGGGGTCCCACTGAAGCTTTCTTT
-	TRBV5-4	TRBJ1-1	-	CASSPGGTNTEAFF	TGTGCCAGCAGCCCCGGCGGGACCAACACTGAAGCTTTCTTT
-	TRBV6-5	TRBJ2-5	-	CASSRGYPREETQYF	TGTGCCAGCAGTCGGGGTTACCCAAGGGAGGAGACCCAGTACTTC
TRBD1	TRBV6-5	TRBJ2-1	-	CASSYSGGRVIEQFF	TGTGCCAGCAGTTACTCAGGGGGCAGGGTGATTGAGCAGTTCTTC
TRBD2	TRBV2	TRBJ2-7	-	CASNRLAGGYEQYF	TGTGCCAGCAATAGACTAGCGGGGGGATACGAGCAGTACTTC
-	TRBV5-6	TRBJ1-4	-	CASSLVGAVEKLFF	TGTGCCAGCAGCTTGGTAGGGGCGGTCGAAAAACTGTTTTTT
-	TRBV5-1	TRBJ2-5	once	CASSLQETQYF	TGCGCCAGCAGCCTACAAGAGACCCAGTACTTC
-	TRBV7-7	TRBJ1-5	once	CASSADRTKNQPQHF	TGTGCTAGCAGCGCCGACAGGACGAAAAATCAGCCCCAGCATTTT
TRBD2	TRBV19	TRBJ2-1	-	CASARGGRNEQFF	TGTGCCAGCGCTCGGGGGGGCCGAAATGAGCAGTTCTTC
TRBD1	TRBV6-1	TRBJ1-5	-	CASSDRALQPQHF	TGTGCCAGCAGCGACAGGGCCCTTCAGCCCCAGCATTTT
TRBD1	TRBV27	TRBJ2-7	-	CASTTRRDRVDEQYF	TGTGCCAGCACCACTCGTCGGGACAGGGTCGACGAGCAGTACTTC
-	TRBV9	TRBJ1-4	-	CASSVGLQGREKLFF	TGTGCCAGCAGCGTAGGGTTACAAGGCAGGGAAAAACTGTTTTTT
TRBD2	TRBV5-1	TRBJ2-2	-	CASSPTAQASGAGELFF	TGCGCCAGCAGCCCCACGGCCCAGGCTAGCGGGGCCGGGGAGCTGTTTTTT
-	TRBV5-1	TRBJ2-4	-	CAAGNIQYF	TGCGCCGCAGGAAACATTCAGTACTTC
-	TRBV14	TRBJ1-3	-	CASSPQGNTIYF	TGTGCCAGCAGCCCTCAGGGAAACACCATATATTTT
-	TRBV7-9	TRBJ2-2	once	CASSLVSGMNTGELFF	TGTGCCAGCAGCTTAGTATCGGGAATGAACACCGGGGAGCTGTTTTTT
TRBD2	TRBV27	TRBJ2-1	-	CASSLRSGSSYNEQFF	TGTGCCAGCAGTTTGAGGAGCGGGAGCTCCTACAATGAGCAGTTCTTC
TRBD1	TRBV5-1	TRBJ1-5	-	CASSLGQGPNQPQHF	TGCGCCAGCAGCTTAGGACAGGGGCCCAATCAGCCCCAGCATTTT
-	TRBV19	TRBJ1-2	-	CASSFTGDYGYTF	TGTGCCAGTAGTTTCACCGGGGACTATGGCTACACCTTC
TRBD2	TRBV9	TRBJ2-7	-	CASSLAGGESQQYF	TGTGCCAGCAGCCTCGCGGGGGGGGAGTCCCAGCAGTACTTC
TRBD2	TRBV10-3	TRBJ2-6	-	CAITGGLAGASGANVLTF	TGTGCCATCACGGGAGGGTTAGCGGGAGCCTCTGGGGCCAACGTCCTGACTTTC
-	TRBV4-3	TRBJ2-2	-	CASSQARSNTGELFF	TGCGCCAGCAGCCAAGCCCGGTCGAACACCGGGGAGCTGTTTTTT
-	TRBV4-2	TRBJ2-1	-	CASSQDLTWRAYNEQFF	TGTGCCAGCAGCCAAGACTTAACGTGGAGGGCCTACAATGAGCAGTTCTTC
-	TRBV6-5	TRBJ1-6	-	CASKGDPNSPLHF	TGTGCCAGCAAGGGGGACCCGAATTCACCCCTCCACTTT